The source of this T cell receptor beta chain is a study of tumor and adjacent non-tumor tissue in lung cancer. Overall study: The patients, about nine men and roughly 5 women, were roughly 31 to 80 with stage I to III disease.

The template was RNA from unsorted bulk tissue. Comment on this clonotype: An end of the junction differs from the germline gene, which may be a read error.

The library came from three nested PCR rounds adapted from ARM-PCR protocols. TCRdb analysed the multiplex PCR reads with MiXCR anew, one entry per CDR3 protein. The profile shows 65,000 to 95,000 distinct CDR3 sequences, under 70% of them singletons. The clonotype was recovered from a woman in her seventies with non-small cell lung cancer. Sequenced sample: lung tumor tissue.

The chain's CDR3 is CASSRGPNSNLPRHF. CDR3 nucleotides: TGTGCCAGCAGCCGGGGGCCAAATAGTAATCTGCCCCGGCATTTT. J is TRBJ1-5 and V is TRBV5-4; a possible D gene is TRBD1 (6 bases). The CDR3 spans 15 residues. Germline V lookup: CDR1 SGHNT, CDR2 YYREEE (reference sequence).